This TCR beta chain was sequenced in a study of T cell responses to AZD1222 COVID-19 vaccine (dated by TCRdb to about 2021). Background for the entire study: A total of just over 230 trial participants underwent TCR sequencing, of whom 207 had received two doses of AZD1222 and roughly 26 had received two doses of the MenACWY control vaccine. Trial participants were enrolled into age subgroups of 18-55, 56-69 and 70-plus years, which contained about 150, 28 and 57 TCR-sequenced participants, respectively. Broader findings and caveats from the paper: Conclusions about previously exposed vaccinees were limited because only six AZD1222 recipients were SARS-CoV-2 seropositive at baseline. The whole spike protein was spanned by vaccine-associated CD4 TCRs, and dominant responses were seen in regions 160-218 and 743-854. Because no day 14 peak-response samples were available, the repertoires could be characterized only after the peak T cell response. Nearly half of unique spike-specific TCRs reportedly recognized epitopes outside regions mutated in the B.1.351 and B.1.1.7 variants. In the small 56-69-year group, the increase in depth fell short of significance, most likely because of low power. Most participants were white British and females outnumbered males, and the authors suggested that clonal diversity may have been underestimated. After two AZD1222 doses, both the breadth and the depth of spike-specific TCRs were significantly higher than at day 0 and than in MenACWY recipients.

According to the study, the label for this sample's time point signals: about 28 days (+/-7) after the second vaccine dose. Because spike-specific TCR depth and breadth did not differ between the two schedules, AZD1222 recipients who got a second dose at roughly 4 weeks were pooled with those who got a second dose at roughly 12 weeks. The vaccinee samples were drawn from two UK trials, COV001 and COV002, one of which was a single-blind randomized controlled phase 2/3 trial testing AZD1222 (ChAdOx1 nCoV-19) in healthy adults. For TCRbeta chain sequencing, PBMC samples were collected from trial participants at day 0 and at day 28 after the second dose. Points on this clone: Which antigen it targets is not known. No much larger clone exists at a distance of one base, and base qualities are not known.

The germline V gene gives CDR1 as MNHEY and CDR2 as SVGEGT. Taken from cysteine to phenylalanine, the CDR3 has 14 residues. Only the CDR3 region is kept as DNA, spanning 42 bases read in frame from base 1. The germline ends are 10 bases apart after V is trimmed by 2 bases and J by 6 bases. The CDR3 regions of human TCRbeta chains were analyzed by immunosequencing. In the source study's methods: Repertoire TCRs were matched against a reference library of SARS-CoV-2-specific TCRs generated with the MIRA antigen-specificity platform. Breadth was defined as the fraction of unique TCRs that were SARS-CoV-2-associated, and depth was defined as the fraction of total T cells that were SARS-CoV-2-associated. Using the MIRA data, each spike-specific TCR was assigned both to the spike region to which the TCR was reactive and to a CD4 or CD8 class. Log10-transformed breadth and depth values were compared by one-way ANOVA with Sidak's multiple comparisons tests. TCRdb re-hosts the immuneACCESS table, in-frame sequences only. Its copies lack some clones; in the studies checked, an unresolved V gene accounts for under half of them, and the cause for the rest is not known. V, J and clone size are those of that table, while D and trimming were read from the DNA. Here the sample has about 88,000 clones; 90% occur a single time. The top ten constitute around 5.8% of the sample.

The origin of this receptor is an adult who received the AZD1222 COVID-19 vaccine. The chain employs TRBV6-2 or TRBV6-3 and TRBJ2-2; no D gene call is confident. Specimen: peripheral blood, collected 28 days after the second AZD1222 dose. The nucleotide sequence reads TGTGCCAGCAGTTACGGGGAAAGGGCCGGGGAGCTGTTTTTT. This codes for CASSYGERAGELFF.